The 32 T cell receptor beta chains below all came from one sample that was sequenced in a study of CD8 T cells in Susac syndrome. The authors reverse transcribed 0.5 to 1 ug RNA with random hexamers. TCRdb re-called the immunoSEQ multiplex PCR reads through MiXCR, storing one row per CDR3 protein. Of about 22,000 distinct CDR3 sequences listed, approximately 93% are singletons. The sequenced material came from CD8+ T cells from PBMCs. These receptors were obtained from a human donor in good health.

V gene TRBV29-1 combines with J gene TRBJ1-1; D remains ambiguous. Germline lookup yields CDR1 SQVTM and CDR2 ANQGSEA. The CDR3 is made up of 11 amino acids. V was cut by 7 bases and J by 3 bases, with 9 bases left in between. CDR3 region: CSGVRDTEAFF. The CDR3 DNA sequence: TGCAGCGGCGTGCGCGACACTGAAGCTTTCTTT.

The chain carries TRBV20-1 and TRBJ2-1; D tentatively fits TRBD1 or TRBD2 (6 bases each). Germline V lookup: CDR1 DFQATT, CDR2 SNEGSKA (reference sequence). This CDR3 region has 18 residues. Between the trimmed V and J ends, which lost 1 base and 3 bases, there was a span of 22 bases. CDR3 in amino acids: CSARAPWGAGTSYNEQFF. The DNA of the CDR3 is TGCAGTGCTAGAGCCCCCTGGGGGGCCGGTACTAGCTACAATGAGCAGTTCTTC.

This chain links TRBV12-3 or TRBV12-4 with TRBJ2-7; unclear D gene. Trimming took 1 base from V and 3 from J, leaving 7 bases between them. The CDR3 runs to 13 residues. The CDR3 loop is CASSLGASYEQYF. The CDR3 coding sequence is TGTGCCAGCAGTTTAGGGGCCAGCTACGAGCAGTACTTC.

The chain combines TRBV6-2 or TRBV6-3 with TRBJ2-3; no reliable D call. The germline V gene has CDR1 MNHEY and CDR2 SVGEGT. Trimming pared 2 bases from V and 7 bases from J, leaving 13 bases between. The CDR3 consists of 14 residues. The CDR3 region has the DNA TGTGCCAGCAGTTACGAGGCCTACTCCCATACGCAGTATTTT. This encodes CASSYEAYSHTQYF.

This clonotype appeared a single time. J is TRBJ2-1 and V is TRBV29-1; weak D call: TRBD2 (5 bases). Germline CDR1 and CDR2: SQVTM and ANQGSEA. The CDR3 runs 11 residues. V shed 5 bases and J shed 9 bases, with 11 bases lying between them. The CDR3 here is CSVPWAGEQFF. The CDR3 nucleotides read TGCAGCGTTCCCTGGGCGGGTGAGCAGTTCTTC.

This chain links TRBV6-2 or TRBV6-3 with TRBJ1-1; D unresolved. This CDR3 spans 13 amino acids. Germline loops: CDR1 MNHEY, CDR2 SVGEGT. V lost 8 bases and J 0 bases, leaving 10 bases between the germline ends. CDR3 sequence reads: CASSIAMNTEAFF. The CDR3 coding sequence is TGTGCCAGCTCCATCGCGATGAACACTGAAGCTTTCTTT.

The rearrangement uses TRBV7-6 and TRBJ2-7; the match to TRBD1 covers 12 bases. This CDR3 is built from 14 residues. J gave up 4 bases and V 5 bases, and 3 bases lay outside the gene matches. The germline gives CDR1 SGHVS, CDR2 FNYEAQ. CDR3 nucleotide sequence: TGTGCCAGCAGCCGGGACAGGGGGCTTTACGAGCAGTACTTC. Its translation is CASSRDRGLYEQYF.

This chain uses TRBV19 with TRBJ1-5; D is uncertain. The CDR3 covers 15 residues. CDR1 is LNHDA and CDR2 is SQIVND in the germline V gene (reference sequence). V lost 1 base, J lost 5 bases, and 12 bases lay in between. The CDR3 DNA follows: TGTGCCAGTAGTATAGTAAGAGGCAACGATCAGCCCCAGCATTTT. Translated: CASSIVRGNDQPQHF.

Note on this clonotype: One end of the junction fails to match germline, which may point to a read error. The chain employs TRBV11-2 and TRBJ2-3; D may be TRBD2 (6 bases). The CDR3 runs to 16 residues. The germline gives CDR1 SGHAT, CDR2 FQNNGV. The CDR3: CASTLGGFSLTDAQYF. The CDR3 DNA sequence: TGTGCCAGCACCTTGGGAGGTTTTTCTTTGACAGATGCGCAGTATTTT. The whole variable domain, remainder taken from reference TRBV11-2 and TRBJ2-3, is EAGVAQSPRYKIIEKRQSVAFWCNPISGHATLYWYQQILGQGPKLLIQFQNNGVVDDSQLPKDRFSAERLKGVDSTLKIQPAKLEDSAVYLCASTLGGFSLTDAQYFGPGTRLTVL.

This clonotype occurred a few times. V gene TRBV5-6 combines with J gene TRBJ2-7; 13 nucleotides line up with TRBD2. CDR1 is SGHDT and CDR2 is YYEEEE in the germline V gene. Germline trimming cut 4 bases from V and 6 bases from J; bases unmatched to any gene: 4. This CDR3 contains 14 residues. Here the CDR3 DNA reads TGTGCCAGCAGCCCGGGACTAGCGGGGTTCGAGCAGTACTTC. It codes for CASSPGLAGFEQYF. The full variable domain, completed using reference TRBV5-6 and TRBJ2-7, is DAGVTQSPTHLIKTRGQQVTLRCSPKSGHDTVSWYQQALGQGPQFIFQYYEEEERQRGNFPDRFSGHQFPNYSSELNVNALLLGDSALYLCASSPGLAGFEQYFGPGTRLTVT.

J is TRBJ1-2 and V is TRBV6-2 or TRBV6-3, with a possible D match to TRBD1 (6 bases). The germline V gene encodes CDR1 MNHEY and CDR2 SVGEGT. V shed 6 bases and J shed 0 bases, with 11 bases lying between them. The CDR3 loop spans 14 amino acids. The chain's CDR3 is CASSPTGTNYGYTF. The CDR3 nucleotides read TGTGCCAGCAGCCCAACAGGGACTAACTATGGCTACACCTTC.

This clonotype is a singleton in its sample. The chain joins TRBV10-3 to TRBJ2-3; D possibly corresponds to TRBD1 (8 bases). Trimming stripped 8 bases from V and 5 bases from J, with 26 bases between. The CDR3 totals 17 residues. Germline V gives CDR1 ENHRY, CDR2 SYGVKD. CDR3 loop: CAIEEGGTQGVGDTQYF. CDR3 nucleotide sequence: TGTGCCATCGAGGAGGGAGGGACACAGGGGGTCGGAGATACGCAGTATTTT.

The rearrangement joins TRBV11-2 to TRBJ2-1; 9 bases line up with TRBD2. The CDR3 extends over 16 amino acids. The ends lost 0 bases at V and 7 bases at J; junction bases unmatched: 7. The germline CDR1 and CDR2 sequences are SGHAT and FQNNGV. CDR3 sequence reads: CASSLDGVAGVNEQFF. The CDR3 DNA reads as TGTGCCAGCAGCTTAGATGGGGTAGCGGGGGTTAATGAGCAGTTCTTC.

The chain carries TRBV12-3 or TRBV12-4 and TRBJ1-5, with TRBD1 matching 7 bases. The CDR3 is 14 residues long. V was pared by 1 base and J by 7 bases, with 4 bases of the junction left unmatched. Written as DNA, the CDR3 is TGTGCCAGCAGTTTAGGGGACAGATGGCAGCCCCAGCATTTT. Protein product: CASSLGDRWQPQHF.

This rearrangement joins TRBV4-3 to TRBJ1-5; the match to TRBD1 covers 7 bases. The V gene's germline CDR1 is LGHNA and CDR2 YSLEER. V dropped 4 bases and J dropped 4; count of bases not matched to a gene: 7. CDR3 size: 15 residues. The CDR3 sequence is CASSLTTGNNQPQHF. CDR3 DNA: TGCGCCAGCAGCCTAACGACAGGGAATAATCAGCCCCAGCATTTT.

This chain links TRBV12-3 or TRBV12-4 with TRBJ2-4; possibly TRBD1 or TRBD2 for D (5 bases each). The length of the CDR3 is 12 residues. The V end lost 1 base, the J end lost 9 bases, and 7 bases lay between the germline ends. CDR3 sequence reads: CASSLGGSIQYF. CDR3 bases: TGTGCCAGCAGTTTAGGGGGGAGCATTCAGTACTTC.

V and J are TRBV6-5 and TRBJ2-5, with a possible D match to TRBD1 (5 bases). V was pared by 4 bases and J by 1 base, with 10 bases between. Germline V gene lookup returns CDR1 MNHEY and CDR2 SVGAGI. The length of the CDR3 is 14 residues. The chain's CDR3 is CASSWQGFQETQYF. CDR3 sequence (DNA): TGTGCCAGCAGTTGGCAGGGCTTCCAAGAGACCCAGTACTTC.

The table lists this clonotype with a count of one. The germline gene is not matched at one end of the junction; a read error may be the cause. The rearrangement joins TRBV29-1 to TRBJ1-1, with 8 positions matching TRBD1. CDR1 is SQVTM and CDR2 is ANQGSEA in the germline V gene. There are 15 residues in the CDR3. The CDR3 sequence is CSGEQGVAINTEAFF. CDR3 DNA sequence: TGCAGCGGTGAACAGGGGGTGGCAATAAACACTGAAGCTTTCTTT.

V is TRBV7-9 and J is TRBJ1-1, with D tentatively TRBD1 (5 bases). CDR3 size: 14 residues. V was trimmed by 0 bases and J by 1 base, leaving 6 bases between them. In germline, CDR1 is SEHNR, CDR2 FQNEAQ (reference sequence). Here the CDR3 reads CASSLAGGNTEAFF. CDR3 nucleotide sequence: TGTGCCAGCAGCTTAGCCGGGGGGAACACTGAAGCTTTCTTT.

DNA for the CDR3: TGTGCCAGCAGTTACGGGCAGTTCGAAGATACGCAGTATTTT. It is translated as CASSYGQFEDTQYF. The chain carries TRBV6-5 and TRBJ2-3; D is unresolved. This CDR3 is built from 14 residues. Germline CDR1 reads MNHEY; CDR2 reads SVGAGI. Trimming shortened V by 2 bases and J by 5 bases, and 11 bases separated the two germline ends.

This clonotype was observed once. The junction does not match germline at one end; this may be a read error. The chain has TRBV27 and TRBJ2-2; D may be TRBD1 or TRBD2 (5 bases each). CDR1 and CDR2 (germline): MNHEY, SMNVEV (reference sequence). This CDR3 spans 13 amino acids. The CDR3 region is CASRPAGTGELLF. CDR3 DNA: TGTGCCAGCAGACCTGCAGGGACCGGGGAGCTGCTTTTT.

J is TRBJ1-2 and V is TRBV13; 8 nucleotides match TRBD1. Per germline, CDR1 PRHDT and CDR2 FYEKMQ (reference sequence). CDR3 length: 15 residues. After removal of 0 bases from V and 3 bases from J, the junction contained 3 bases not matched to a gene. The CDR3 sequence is CASSLGDRAHYGYTF. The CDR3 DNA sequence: TGTGCCAGCAGCTTAGGGGACAGGGCGCACTATGGCTACACCTTC.

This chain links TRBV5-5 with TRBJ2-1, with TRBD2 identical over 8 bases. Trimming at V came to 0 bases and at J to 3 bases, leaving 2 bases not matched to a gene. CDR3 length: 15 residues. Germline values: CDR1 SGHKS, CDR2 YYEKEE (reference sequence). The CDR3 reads CASSLVLAGYNEQFF. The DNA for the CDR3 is TGTGCCAGCAGCTTGGTTCTAGCGGGCTACAATGAGCAGTTCTTC. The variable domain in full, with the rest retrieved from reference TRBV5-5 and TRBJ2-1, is DAGVTQSPTHLIKTRGQQVTLRCSPISGHKSVSWYQQVLGQGPQFIFQYYEKEERGRGNFPDRFSARQFPNYSSELNVNALLLGDSALYLCASSLVLAGYNEQFFGPGTRLTVL.

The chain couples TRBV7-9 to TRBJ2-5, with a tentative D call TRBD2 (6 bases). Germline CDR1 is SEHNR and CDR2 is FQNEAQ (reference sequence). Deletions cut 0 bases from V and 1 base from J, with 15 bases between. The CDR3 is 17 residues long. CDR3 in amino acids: CASSLAVTRGTQETQYF. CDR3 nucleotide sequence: TGTGCCAGCAGCTTAGCCGTAACCCGGGGGACCCAAGAGACCCAGTACTTC. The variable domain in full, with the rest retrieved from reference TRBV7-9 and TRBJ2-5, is DTGVSQNPRHKITKRGQNVTFRCDPISEHNRLYWYRQTLGQGPEFLTYFQNEAQLEKSRLLSDRFSAERPKGSFSTLEIQRTEQGDSAMYLCASSLAVTRGTQETQYFGPGTRLLVL.

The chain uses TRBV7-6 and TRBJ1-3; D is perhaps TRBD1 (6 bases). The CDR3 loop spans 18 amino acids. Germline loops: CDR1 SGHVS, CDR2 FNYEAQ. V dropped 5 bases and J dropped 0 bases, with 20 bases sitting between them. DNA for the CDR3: TGTGCCAGCAGCGCTGACAGGCTGGATTTGTTCTCTGGAAACACCATATATTTT. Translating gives CASSADRLDLFSGNTIYF. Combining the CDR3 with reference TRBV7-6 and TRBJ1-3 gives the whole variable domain GAGVSQSPRYKVTKRGQDVALRCDPISGHVSLYWYRQALGQGPEFLTYFNYEAQQDKSGLPNDRFSAERPEGSISTLTIQRTEQRDSAMYRCASSADRLDLFSGNTIYFGEGSWLTVV.

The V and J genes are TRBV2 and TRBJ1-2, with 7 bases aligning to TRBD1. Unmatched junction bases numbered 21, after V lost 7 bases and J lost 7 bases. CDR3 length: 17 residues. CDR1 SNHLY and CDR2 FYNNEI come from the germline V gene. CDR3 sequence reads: CASTGVLGDSEHGGYTF. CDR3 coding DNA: TGTGCCAGCACTGGGGTCCTTGGGGACAGTGAGCATGGTGGCTACACCTTC. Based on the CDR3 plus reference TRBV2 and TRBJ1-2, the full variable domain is EPEVTQTPSHQVTQMGQEVILRCVPISNHLYFYWYRQILGQKVEFLVSFYNNEISEKSEIFDDQFSVERPDGSNFTLKIRSTKLEDSAMYFCASTGVLGDSEHGGYTFGSGTRLTVV.

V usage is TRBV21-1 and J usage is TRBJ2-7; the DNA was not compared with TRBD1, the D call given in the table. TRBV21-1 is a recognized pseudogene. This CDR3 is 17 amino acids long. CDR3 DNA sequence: TGTGCCAGCAGCAAAGCCAAGTTGGGACAGGGGCTTTACGAGCAGTACTTC. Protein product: CASSKAKLGQGLYEQYF.

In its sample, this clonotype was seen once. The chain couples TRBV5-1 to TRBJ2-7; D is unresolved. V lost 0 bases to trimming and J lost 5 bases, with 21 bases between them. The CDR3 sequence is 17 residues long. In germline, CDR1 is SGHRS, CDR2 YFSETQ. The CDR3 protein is CASSLVSSRPSSDEQYF. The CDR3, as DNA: TGCGCCAGCAGCTTGGTTTCGTCCAGGCCCTCCTCGGACGAGCAGTACTTC.

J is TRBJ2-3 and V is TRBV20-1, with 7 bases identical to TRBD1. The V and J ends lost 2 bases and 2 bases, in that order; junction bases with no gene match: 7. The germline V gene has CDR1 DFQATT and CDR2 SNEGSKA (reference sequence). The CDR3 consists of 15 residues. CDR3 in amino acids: CSARPWDSSTDTQYF. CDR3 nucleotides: TGCAGTGCTAGACCTTGGGACAGCTCCACAGATACGCAGTATTTT.

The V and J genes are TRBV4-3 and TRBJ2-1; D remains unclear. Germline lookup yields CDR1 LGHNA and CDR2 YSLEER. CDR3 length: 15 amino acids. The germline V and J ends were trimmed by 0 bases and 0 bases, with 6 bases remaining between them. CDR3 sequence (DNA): TGCGCCAGCAGCCAAGACTATCTCTCCTACAATGAGCAGTTCTTC. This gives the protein CASSQDYLSYNEQFF.

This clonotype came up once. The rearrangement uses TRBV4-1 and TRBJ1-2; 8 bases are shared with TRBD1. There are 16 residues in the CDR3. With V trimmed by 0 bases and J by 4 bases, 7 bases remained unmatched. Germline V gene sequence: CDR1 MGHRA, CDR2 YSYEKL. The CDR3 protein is CASSQERTGTGYGYTF. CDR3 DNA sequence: TGCGCCAGCAGCCAAGAGAGGACAGGGACAGGCTATGGCTACACCTTC.

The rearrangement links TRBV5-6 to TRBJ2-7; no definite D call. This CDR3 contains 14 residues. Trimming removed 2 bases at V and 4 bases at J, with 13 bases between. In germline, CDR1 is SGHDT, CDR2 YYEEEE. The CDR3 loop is CASSFLDPTYEQYF. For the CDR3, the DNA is TGTGCCAGCAGCTTTCTCGATCCGACTTACGAGCAGTACTTC.